The rows below give T cell receptor beta chains drawn from one sample of a study of glioma-infiltrating T cells. TCRdb processed the multiplex PCR reads anew with MiXCR; each CDR3 protein has one entry. Of some 99,000 distinct CDR3 sequences detected, about 25% appear once; the ten largest clones hold about a third. Sequencing used glioma tissue, nonneoplastic brain tissue, or PBMCs (not recorded which). The receptors originated from a human donor with low-grade glioma or glioblastoma, undergoing nonglioma brain surgery, or in good health (not recorded which). Each CDR3 is given with its conserved first and last residue. The D gene is left open where the match is weak. The size field is filled for only some rows; it gives once, few, many or a size class.

TRBV20-1,TRBD1,many,TRBJ2-1,TGCAGTGGCCTAGGGGGCGTCAACAATAAGCAGTTCTTC,CSGLGGVNNKQFF
TRBV24-1,-,many,TRBJ2-3,TGTGCCACCAGTGACCGAGGGCAGGGAACAGATACGCAGTATTTT,CATSDRGQGTDTQYF
TRBV7-6,-,many,TRBJ2-7,TGTGCCAGCAGCTCACTCACCGGGAGCACGATATACGAGCAGTACTTC,CASSSLTGSTIYEQYF
TRBV4-2,-,many,TRBJ1-1,TGTGCCAGCAGCCAAGATCAGGGCAGGCCGGTCTCTGAAGCTTTCTTT,CASSQDQGRPVSEAFF
TRBV9,TRBD2,few,TRBJ2-1,TGTGCCAGCAGTATTAGCGGGAGGTACAATGAGCAGTTCTTC,CASSISGRYNEQFF
TRBV12-3/TRBV12-4,TRBD2,-,TRBJ2-1,TGTGCCAGCAGTCCCCATAGCGGGAGGGCCGCTGAGCAGTTCTTC,CASSPHSGRAAEQFF
TRBV29-1,-,many,TRBJ2-1,TGCAGCGTTGAACAGTCCCGCTCCTACAATGAGCAGTTCTTC,CSVEQSRSYNEQFF
TRBV24-1,-,many,TRBJ1-2,TGTGCCACCAGTAAAGACAGGAACTATGGCTACACCTTC,CATSKDRNYGYTF
TRBV5-1,TRBD2,many,TRBJ2-1,TGCGCCAGCAGCTTGGCTGCAGCGGGAATAGATAATGAGCAGTTCTTC,CASSLAAAGIDNEQFF
TRBV6-1,TRBD1,many,TRBJ2-5,TGTGCCAGCAGTGCCACGGGACAGAGCTACCAAGAGACCCAGTACTTC,CASSATGQSYQETQYF
TRBV15,-,many,TRBJ2-5,TGTGCCACCAGCAGAGATCGAGCGGGAGAGACCCAGTACTTC,CATSRDRAGETQYF
TRBV9,-,-,TRBJ1-1,TGTGCCAGCAGCGGGGGCCAAAAGAACACTGAAGCTTTCTTT,CASSGGQKNTEAFF
TRBV29-1,-,many,TRBJ2-3,TGCAGCGTTTGCGACCGAAGCAGTACGCAGTATTTT,CSVCDRSSTQYF
TRBV28,TRBD1,-,TRBJ2-1,TGTGCCTTCTACCCGCAGGGGACAGCCATCAATGAGCAGTTCTTC,CAFYPQGTAINEQFF
TRBV13,TRBD1,-,TRBJ2-7,TGTGCCAGCAGCTCATCGACAGGGGGAATTCAAGTCGAGCAGTACTTC,CASSSSTGGIQVEQYF
TRBV20-1,TRBD2,-,TRBJ2-3,TGCAGTGCCAAACTAGCGGGAGGAGATACGCAGTATTTT,CSAKLAGGDTQYF